This T cell receptor (beta chain) was retrieved from a study of blood T cell repertoires in COVID-19. Study at large: Italy, Spain and the United States were the sources of the convalescent and acute COVID-19 samples.

This table comes from immunoSEQ multiplex PCR, and its TCRdb copy is limited to in-frame clones, with some not included. The top ten clones hold approximately 6.7% of a sample with around 94,000 clones, 80% to 85% of them seen once. CDR1 is SGHTA and CDR2 is FQGTGA in the germline V gene. CDR3 length: 17 amino acids. With 0 bases clipped from V and 2 bases from J, the junction kept 9 bases outside the gene matches. The sequenced sample consisted of peripheral blood. The chain employs TRBV7-3 and TRBJ1-2, with 7 bases fitting TRBD1. The receptor was isolated from a man aged 55 to 69 with acute or convalescent COVID-19. CDR3 residues: CASSLTGTVTGNYGYTF. The CDR3 DNA sequence: TGTGCCAGCAGCTTAACCGGGACAGTAACTGGGAACTATGGCTACACCTTC.